This TCR beta chain is drawn from a study of brain T cells in children with intractable seizures. Germline V lookup: CDR1 SQVTM, CDR2 ANQGSEA. The CDR3 has 15 amino acids. V was pared by 4 bases and J by 8 bases, with 21 bases between. Time point: blood from clinic visit 5 months post-surgery; TSC patient then seizure free. At least one anti-epileptic drug was given before surgery. Profiled with immunoSEQ multiplex PCR; TCRdb holds only in-frame clones, not every one. The sample records hundreds of thousands of clones, about 93% being singletons. The receptor comes from a boy in the first two years of life with tuberous sclerosis and intractable seizures. This chain joins TRBV29-1 and TRBJ2-1, with D perhaps TRBD2 (7 bases). This sample comprised peripheral blood, obtained 5 to 6 months after surgery. CDR3 sequence reads: CSVVRGGRGTDEQFF. The DNA for the CDR3 is TGCAGCGTTGTTCGAGGAGGGAGGGGGACGGATGAGCAGTTCTTC.